Here is one T cell receptor beta chain with its context. No antigen is known for it. These data originate in a study of Graves' ophthalmopathy and Graves' hyperthyroidism. Broader study findings: Ophthalmopathy progression was predicted by the model at just over 70% sensitivity and 72% to 75% specificity.

Germline loops: CDR1 SEHNR, CDR2 FQNEAQ (reference sequence). The ends were cut back, 1 base at V and 1 base at J, with 8 bases in the middle. The length of the CDR3 is 14 residues. Scientists amplified the TCR beta CDR3 regions from RNA transcripts. The workflow started with a first-round RT-PCR run with HTBI primers and then moved on to a second-round multiplex PCR. A single record per CDR3 protein comes from TCRdb applying MiXCR to the multiplex PCR reads. Of over a million distinct CDR3 sequences in the sample, 35% to 40% are singletons; the top ten hold over 8.5%. Ineligible for inclusion were patients with other autoimmune diseases, uncontrolled infections, pregnancy or lactation.

Sequences were obtained from peripheral blood or thyroid tissue (not recorded which). The sequence was collected from an adult man with Graves' hyperthyroidism. This chain joins TRBV7-9 and TRBJ2-7; D is unresolved. CDR3 sequence (DNA): TGTGCCAGCAGCTTAGGGCAGATATCCTACGAGCAGTACTTC. Residues: CASSLGQISYEQYF.